The T cell receptor (beta chain) described here comes from a study of OX40 agonist ivuxolimab in advanced cancers. Study results and caveats: Part of the nonresponder group also had normalized T-cell clonal expansion that was low.

Assay used: immunoSEQ multiplex PCR; TCRdb lists only in-frame clones, some missing. The table shows about 15,000 clones, with 70% to 90% occurring only once. This clone was detected only a few times. Its specificity is unknown. The germline V gene has CDR1 ENHRY and CDR2 SYGVKD. The CDR3 is 16 amino acids. Trimming shortened V by 5 bases and J by 2 bases, and 16 bases separated the two germline ends. This material consisted of CD4+ or CD8+ T cells sorted from blood, taken in a trial of the OX40 agonist ivuxolimab. This receptor was taken from an adult with an advanced solid tumor such as melanoma, head and neck, liver or kidney cancer. This chain joins TRBV10-3 and TRBJ2-1, with a weak D call TRBD1 (6 bases). The CDR3 DNA follows: TGTGCCATCAGTACCTCATCAGGGGTCGCCTACAATGAGCAGTTCTTC. It yields the protein CAISTSSGVAYNEQFF.